This is a list of T cell receptor beta chains from one sample in a study of shared clonotypes between healthy human individuals. Only in-frame clones appear in the TCRdb table, and some are missing; sequencing was by immunoSEQ multiplex PCR. The data hold about 2.2 million clones, with about 92% observed a single time. Sequenced material: naive CD8+ T cells from PBMCs. The receptors were sampled from a man aged 18-30 years in good health. Some clones in this sample may be carry-over from other donors' samples. The CDR3 runs from the conserved cysteine through the conserved F or W.

V gene	J gene	CDR3 protein
TRBV27	TRBJ2-1	CASRSSGISYNEQFF
TRBV6-5	TRBJ2-1	CASANNEQFF
TRBV7-8	TRBJ2-1	CASSARQGKEGNEQFF
TRBV29-1	TRBJ2-2	CSVEVIGTGELFF
TRBV29-1	TRBJ2-7	CSAYSYEQYF
TRBV10-1	TRBJ2-3	CASSEETEFDTQYF
TRBV5-1	TRBJ2-7	CASSSWGTSGSTTSYEQYF
TRBV19	TRBJ2-2	CASSKGQGVWDTGELFF
TRBV19	TRBJ2-3	CASSQRELDTQYF
TRBV2	TRBJ2-5	CASSLWEEERELTETQYF
TRBV10-3	TRBJ2-3	CAIRGGLAGTDTQYF
TRBV11-2	TRBJ1-1	CASTKGWDFNTEAFF
TRBV27	TRBJ1-1	CASSLYIGGNTEAFF
TRBV27	TRBJ2-7	CASSFSGVGSEQYF
TRBV19	TRBJ1-1	CASSIERATGRDTEAFF
TRBV7-8	TRBJ2-7	CASSLGLAYEQYF
TRBV19	TRBJ2-1	CASSIRGLAGRTYNEQFF
TRBV19	TRBJ2-3	CASTFRATDTQYF
TRBV7-9	TRBJ2-3	CASSLGSHPDTQYF
TRBV19	TRBJ1-5	CASSTLGRGLWDQPQHF
TRBV5-1	TRBJ2-1	CASSLSQTSSYNEQFF
TRBV7-9	TRBJ1-1	CASSLGVTTEAFF
TRBV27	TRBJ2-1	CASSPYSSGLASYNEQFF
TRBV12-5	TRBJ1-2	CASGLWGGGDSGYTF
TRBV9	TRBJ2-7	CASSVGTSGTYEQYF
TRBV27	TRBJ2-1	CASSLGAGSSYNEQFF
TRBV15	TRBJ2-1	CATSSPGRKYNEQFF
TRBV4-2	TRBJ2-1	CASSQVPGLAYNEQFF
TRBV6-5	TRBJ2-7	CASSYSPSDSYEQYF
TRBV11-2	TRBJ2-7	CASSLEAGGRSVYEQYF
TRBV6-6	TRBJ2-6	CASSPFKPGANVLTF
TRBV27	TRBJ2-1	CASSIGLAPYNEQFF
TRBV28	TRBJ2-1	CASSFQGTYYNEQFF
TRBV14	TRBJ2-1	CASRSGARHEQFF
TRBV29-1	TRBJ2-7	CSAKARGQAYEQYF
TRBV18	TRBJ2-7	CASSKLFREGYEQYF
TRBV28	TRBJ2-7	CASNLPGRSAYEQYF
TRBV7-8	TRBJ1-4	CASSLAEQLNEKLFF
TRBV19	TRBJ2-7	CASSSYRDSDEQYF
TRBV7-8	TRBJ2-7	CASSLVRGSSEQYF
TRBV7-9	TRBJ2-7	CASSLAGVGTGKYEQYF
TRBV19	TRBJ1-1	CASSIAGMNTEAFF
TRBV4-2	TRBJ2-4	CASSQGVGTGESCF
TRBV7-8	TRBJ2-7	CASSLEGLPNSYEQYF
TRBV19	TRBJ2-7	CASSRDGSSYEQYF
TRBV2	TRBJ1-2	CASSEALTGGRYGYTF
TRBV29-1	TRBJ2-7	CSVEGGELADYEQYF
TRBV7-6	TRBJ2-1	CASSLGTGGNYNEQFF
TRBV2	TRBJ1-3	CASSDRLNGIYSGNTIYF
TRBV4-2	TRBJ1-1	CASSQVLSFSGLMNTEAFF
TRBV11-2	TRBJ1-3	CASGGGISGNTIYF
TRBV4-3	TRBJ1-3	CASSQAPHSAGNTIYF